This T cell receptor beta chain was found in a study of response to subunit inactivated influenza vaccine. Points from the study as a whole: A suggestion made by the authors is that each seasonal influenza vaccination recruits few new T cells.

This clonotype was recorded a few times. The antigen is not known. Via MiXCR, TCRdb re-called the RT-PCR reads, giving one row per CDR3 protein. The data contain hundreds of thousands of distinct CDR3 sequences, approximately 12% of them singletons. This CDR3 region has 14 residues. Germline V gene lookup returns CDR1 SGHDN and CDR2 FVKESK. Trimming cost V 3 bases and J 4 bases, with 12 bases left between them. The sample consisted of PBMCs from blood, taken on the day of vaccination. V and J are TRBV14 and TRBJ1-1; maybe TRBD1 (6 bases). This TCR was sampled from a man aged 45-60 years who received an inactivated influenza vaccine. This CDR3 reads CASSQLPGATEAFF. The DNA for the CDR3 is TGTGCCAGCAGCCAGCTCCCGGGGGCCACTGAAGCTTTCTTT.